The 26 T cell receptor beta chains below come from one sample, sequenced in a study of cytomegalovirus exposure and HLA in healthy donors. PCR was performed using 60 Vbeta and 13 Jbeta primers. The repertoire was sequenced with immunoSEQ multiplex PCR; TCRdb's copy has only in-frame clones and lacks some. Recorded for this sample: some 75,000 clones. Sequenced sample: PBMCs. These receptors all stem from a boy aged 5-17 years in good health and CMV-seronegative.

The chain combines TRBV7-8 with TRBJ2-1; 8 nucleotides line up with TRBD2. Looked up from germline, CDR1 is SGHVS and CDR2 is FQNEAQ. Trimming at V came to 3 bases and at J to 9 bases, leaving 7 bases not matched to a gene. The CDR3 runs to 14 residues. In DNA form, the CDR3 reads TGTGCCAGCAGCTTTAAGCGGGAGAGGGGTGAGCAGTTCTTC. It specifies CASSFKRERGEQFF.

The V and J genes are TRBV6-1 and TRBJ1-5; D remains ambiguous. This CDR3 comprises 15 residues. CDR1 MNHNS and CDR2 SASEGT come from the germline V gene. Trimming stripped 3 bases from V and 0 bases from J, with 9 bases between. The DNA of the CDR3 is TGTGCCAGCAGTGAGTTGTCAGGTAGCAATCAGCCCCAGCATTTT. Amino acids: CASSELSGSNQPQHF.

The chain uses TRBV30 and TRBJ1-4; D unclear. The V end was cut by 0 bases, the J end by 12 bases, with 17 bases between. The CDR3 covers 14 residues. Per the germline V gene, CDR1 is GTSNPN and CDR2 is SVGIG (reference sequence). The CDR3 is CAWSVHSGLRQLFF. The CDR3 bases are TGTGCCTGGAGTGTACACAGTGGACTCCGGCAACTGTTTTTT.

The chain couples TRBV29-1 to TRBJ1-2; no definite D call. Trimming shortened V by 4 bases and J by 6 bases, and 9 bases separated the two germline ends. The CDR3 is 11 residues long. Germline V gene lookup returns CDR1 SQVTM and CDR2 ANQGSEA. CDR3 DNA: TGCAGCGTTGGGGCAGCCAATGGCTACACCTTC. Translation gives CSVGAANGYTF.

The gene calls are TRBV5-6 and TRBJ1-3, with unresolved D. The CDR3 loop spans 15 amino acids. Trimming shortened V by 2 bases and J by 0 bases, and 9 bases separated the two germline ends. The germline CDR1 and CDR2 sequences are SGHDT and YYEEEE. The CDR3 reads CASSFPGSSGNTIYF. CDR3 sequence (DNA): TGTGCCAGCAGCTTTCCGGGGTCCTCTGGAAACACCATATATTTT.

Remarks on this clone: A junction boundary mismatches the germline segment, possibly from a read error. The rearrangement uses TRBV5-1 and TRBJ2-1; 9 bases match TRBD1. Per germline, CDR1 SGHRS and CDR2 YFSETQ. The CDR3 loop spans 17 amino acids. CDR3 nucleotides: TGCGCCAGCAGCTCGTTATCTACAGGGGGCTCCGACAATGAGCAGTTCTTC. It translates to CASSSLSTGGSDNEQFF.

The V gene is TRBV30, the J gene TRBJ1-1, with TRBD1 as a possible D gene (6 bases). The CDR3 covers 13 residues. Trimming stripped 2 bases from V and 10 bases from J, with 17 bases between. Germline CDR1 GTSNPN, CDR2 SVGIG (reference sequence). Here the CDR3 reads CAWSRQVYLGAFF. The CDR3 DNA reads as TGTGCCTGGAGTCGACAGGTTTACCTCGGAGCTTTCTTT.

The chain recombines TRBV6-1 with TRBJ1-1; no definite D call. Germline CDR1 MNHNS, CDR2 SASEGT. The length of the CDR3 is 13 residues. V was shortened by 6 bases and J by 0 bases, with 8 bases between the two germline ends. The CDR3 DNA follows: TGTGCCAGCAGCGAAACAGTGAACACTGAAGCTTTCTTT. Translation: CASSETVNTEAFF.

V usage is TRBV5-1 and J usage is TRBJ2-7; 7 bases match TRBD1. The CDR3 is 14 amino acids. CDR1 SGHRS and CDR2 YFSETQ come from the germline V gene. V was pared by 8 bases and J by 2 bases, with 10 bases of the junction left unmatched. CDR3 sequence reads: CASRQGSPAYEQYF. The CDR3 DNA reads TGCGCCAGTAGACAGGGCTCCCCAGCCTACGAGCAGTACTTC.

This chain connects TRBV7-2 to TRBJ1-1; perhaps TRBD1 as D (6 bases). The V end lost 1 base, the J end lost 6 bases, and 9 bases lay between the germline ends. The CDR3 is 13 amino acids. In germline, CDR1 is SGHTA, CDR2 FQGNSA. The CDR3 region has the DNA TGTGCCAGCAGCTTAGTAGGACAGCCTGAAGCTTTCTTT. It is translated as CASSLVGQPEAFF. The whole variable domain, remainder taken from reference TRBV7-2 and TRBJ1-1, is GAGVSQSPSNKVTEKGKDVELRCDPISGHTALYWYRQSLGQGLEFLIYFQGNSAPDKSGLPSDRFSAERTGGSVSTLTIQRTQQEDSAVYLCASSLVGQPEAFFGQGTRLTVV.

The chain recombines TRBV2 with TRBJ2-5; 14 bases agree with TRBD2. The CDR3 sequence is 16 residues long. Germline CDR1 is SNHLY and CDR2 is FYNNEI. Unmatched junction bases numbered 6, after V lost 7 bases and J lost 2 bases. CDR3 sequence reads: CASKRTSGGLQETQYF. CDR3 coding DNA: TGTGCCAGCAAAAGGACTAGCGGGGGGCTTCAAGAGACCCAGTACTTC.

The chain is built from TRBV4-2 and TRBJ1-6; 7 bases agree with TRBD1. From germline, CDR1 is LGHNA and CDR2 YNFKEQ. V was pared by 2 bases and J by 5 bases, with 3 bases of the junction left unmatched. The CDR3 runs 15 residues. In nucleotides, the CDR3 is TGTGCCAGCAGCCAATCGGACAGGAATAATTCACCCCTCCACTTT. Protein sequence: CASSQSDRNNSPLHF.

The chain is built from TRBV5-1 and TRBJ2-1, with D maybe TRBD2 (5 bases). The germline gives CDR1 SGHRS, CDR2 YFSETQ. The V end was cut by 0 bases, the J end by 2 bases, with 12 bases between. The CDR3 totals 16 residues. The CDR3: CASSLDVARTYNEQFF. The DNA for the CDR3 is TGCGCCAGCAGCTTGGATGTAGCGAGGACCTACAATGAGCAGTTCTTC. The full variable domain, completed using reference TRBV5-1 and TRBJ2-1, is KAGVTQTPRYLIKTRGQQVTLSCSPISGHRSVSWYQQTPGQGLQFLFEYFSETQRNKGNFPGRFSGRQFSNSRSEMNVSTLELGDSALYLCASSLDVARTYNEQFFGPGTRLTVL.

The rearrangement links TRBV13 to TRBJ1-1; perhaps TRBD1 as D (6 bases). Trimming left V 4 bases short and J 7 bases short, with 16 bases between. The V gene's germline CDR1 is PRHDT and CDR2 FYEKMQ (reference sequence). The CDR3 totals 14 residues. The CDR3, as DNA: TGTGCCAGCAGCTCCTATGAGGGGGTACGTGAAGCTTTCTTT. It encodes CASSSYEGVREAFF.

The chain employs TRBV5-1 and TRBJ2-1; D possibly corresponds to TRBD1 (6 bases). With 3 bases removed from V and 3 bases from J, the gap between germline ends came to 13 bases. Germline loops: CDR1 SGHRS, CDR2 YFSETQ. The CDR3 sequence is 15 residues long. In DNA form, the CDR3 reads TGCGCCAGCAGCTCCGACAGGTTAAACTACAATGAGCAGTTCTTC. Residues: CASSSDRLNYNEQFF.

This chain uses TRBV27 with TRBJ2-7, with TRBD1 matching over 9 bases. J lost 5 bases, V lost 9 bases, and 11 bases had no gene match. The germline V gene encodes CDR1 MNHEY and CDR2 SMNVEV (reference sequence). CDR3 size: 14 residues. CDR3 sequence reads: CASGSGTGINEQYF. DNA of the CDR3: TGTGCCAGTGGGTCCGGGACAGGGATTAACGAGCAGTACTTC.

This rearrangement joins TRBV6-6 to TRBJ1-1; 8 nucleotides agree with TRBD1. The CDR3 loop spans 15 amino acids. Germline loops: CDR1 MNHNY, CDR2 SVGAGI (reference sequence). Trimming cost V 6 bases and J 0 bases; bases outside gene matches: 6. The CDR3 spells CASSRDRTLNTEAFF. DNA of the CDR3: TGTGCCAGCAGCCGGGACAGGACTCTGAACACTGAAGCTTTCTTT.

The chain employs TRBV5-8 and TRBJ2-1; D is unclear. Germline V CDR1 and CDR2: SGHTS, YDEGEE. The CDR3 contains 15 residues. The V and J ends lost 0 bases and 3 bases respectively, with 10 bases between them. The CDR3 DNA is TGTGCCAGCAGCTTGGCGCCCACTAACTACAATGAGCAGTTCTTC. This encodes CASSLAPTNYNEQFF.

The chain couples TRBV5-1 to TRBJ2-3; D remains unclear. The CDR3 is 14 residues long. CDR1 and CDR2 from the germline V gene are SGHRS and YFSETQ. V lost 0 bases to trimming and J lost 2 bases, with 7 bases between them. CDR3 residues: CASSLELFTDTQYF. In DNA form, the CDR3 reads TGCGCCAGCAGCTTGGAACTATTCACAGATACGCAGTATTTT.

CDR3 protein: CASSLEVAGEYEQYF. The CDR3 nucleotides are TGCGCCAGCAGCTTGGAGGTTGCGGGGGAGTACGAGCAGTACTTC. J is TRBJ2-7 and V is TRBV5-1, with 7 bases fitting TRBD2. The CDR3 spans 15 residues. Trimming at V came to 0 bases and at J to 4 bases, leaving 7 bases not matched to a gene. Germline V gives CDR1 SGHRS, CDR2 YFSETQ.

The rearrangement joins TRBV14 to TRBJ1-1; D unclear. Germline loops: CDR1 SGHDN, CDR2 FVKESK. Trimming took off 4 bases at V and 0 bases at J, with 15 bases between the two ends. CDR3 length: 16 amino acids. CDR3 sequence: CASSPAGSPMNTEAFF. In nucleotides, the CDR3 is TGTGCCAGCAGCCCAGCCGGGAGCCCTATGAACACTGAAGCTTTCTTT.

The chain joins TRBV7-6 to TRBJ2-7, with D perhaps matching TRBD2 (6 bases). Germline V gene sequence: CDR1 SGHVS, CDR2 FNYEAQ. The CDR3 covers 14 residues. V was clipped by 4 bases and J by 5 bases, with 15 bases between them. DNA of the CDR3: TGTGCCAGCAGCTCCAGACTAGGGAGCCACGAGCAGTACTTC. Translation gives CASSSRLGSHEQYF.

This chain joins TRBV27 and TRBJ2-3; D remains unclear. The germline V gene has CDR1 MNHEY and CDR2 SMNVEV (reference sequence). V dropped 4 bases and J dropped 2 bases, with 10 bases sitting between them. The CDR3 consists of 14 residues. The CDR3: CASSSSPFTDTQYF. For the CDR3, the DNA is TGTGCCAGCAGTTCATCTCCGTTCACAGATACGCAGTATTTT.

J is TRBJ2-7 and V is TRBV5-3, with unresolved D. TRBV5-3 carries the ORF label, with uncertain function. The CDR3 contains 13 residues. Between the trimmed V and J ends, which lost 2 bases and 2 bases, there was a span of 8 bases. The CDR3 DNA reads TGTGCCAGAAGCTTAAGTATAGCCTACGAGCAGTACTTC. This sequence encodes CARSLSIAYEQYF.

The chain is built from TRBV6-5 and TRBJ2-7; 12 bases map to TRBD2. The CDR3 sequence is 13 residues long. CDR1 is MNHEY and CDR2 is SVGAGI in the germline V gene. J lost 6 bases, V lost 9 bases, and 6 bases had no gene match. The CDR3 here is CASRTSGVSEQYF. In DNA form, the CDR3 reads TGTGCCAGTCGGACTAGCGGGGTATCCGAGCAGTACTTC.

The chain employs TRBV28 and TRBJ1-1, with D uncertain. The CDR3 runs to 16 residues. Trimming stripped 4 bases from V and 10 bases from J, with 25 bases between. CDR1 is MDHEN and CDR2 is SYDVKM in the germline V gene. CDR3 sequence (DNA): TGTGCCAGCAGTTCTCGGCCGGGAGGCACTACCACCGGAGCTTTCTTT. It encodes CASSSRPGGTTTGAFF.